What follows describes a single T cell receptor beta chain. No antigen is known for it. At the DNA level, this CDR3 is encoded by other sequences in the same sample as well. The sample is drawn from a study of shared clonotypes between healthy human individuals. Overall study context: Each donor's CD4 naive and CD4 memory cells filled three plates apiece, CD8 naive two, and CD8 memory one.

General study results and limits: Non-shared clonotypes had lower generation probabilities than clonotypes shared by all four sorted-subset donors. Genetic and exposure-history diversity was limited by the few donors. How much donors shared clonotypes was expected to be affected by sequencing depth.

Trimming removed 2 bases at V and 2 bases at J, with 9 bases between. Per the germline V gene, CDR1 is GTSNPN and CDR2 is SVGIG (reference sequence). This CDR3 contains 13 residues. Sequencing was performed with immunoSEQ multiplex PCR; in TCRdb, only in-frame clones are kept and a portion is missing. Among hundreds of thousands of clones listed, about 92% were seen once. Naive CD8 cells, CD45RO-negative and positively selected for CCR7, excluded terminally differentiated effector memory CD45RA+ cells. Sequenced: naive CD8+ T cells sorted from blood. The source of this sequence is a man aged 25 to 40 in good health. V is TRBV30 and J is TRBJ1-2, with D possibly being TRBD1 (6 bases). The CDR3 DNA is TGTGCCTGGAGTCCTACAGGGAACTATGGCTACACCTTC. Protein sequence: CAWSPTGNYGYTF.